Listed here are 28 T cell receptor beta chains from one sample, sequenced in a study of T cell responses to AZD1222 COVID-19 vaccine. Generated by immunoSEQ multiplex PCR, the TCRdb table keeps only in-frame clones and is missing some. The table lists 90,000 to 120,000 clones, over 90% of them singletons, with approximately 4.7% in the top ten. The sequencing used peripheral blood, collected on day 0 of AZD1222 vaccination. These receptors all stem from an adult in good health.

The V gene is TRBV18, the J gene TRBJ2-5, with 13 nucleotides matching TRBD2. After removal of 0 bases from V and 3 bases from J, the junction contained 4 bases not matched to a gene. CDR3 length equals 17 residues. Germline-derived CDR1 and CDR2 are KGHSH and LQKENI. The CDR3 DNA is TGTGCCAGCTCACCACCAAGGACTAGCGGGAGAGAAGAGACCCAGTACTTC. Its protein is CASSPPRTSGREETQYF. Variable domain in full (rest from reference TRBV18 and TRBJ2-5): NAGVMQNPRHLVRRRGQEARLRCSPMKGHSHVYWYRQLPEEGLKFMVYLQKENIIDESGMPKERFSAEFPKEGPSILRIQQVVRGDSAAYFCASSPPRTSGREETQYFGPGTRLLVL.

This chain joins TRBV7-2 and TRBJ1-1; D remains ambiguous. The CDR3 runs 13 residues. The germline gives CDR1 SGHTA, CDR2 FQGNSA. Trimming removed 1 base at V and 3 bases at J, with 6 bases between. CDR3 coding DNA: TGTGCCAGCAGCTTAGGGTTTTACACTGAAGCTTTCTTT. It yields the protein CASSLGFYTEAFF.

This clone was detected once. The rearrangement joins TRBV20-1 to TRBJ2-1; D is ambiguous. Germline CDR1 reads DFQATT; CDR2 reads SNEGSKA (reference sequence). Trimming stripped 3 bases from V and 13 bases from J, with 13 bases between. The CDR3 spans 11 residues. Here the CDR3 reads CSASDTVTQFF. Here the CDR3 DNA reads TGCAGTGCTAGCGATACGGTCACTCAGTTCTTC.

CDR3 in amino acids: CASSRKLTGPTGELFF. The DNA for the CDR3 is TGTGCCAGCAGCCGGAAGTTGACAGGCCCCACCGGGGAGCTGTTTTTT. This chain joins TRBV4-2 and TRBJ2-2, with D possibly being TRBD1 (6 bases). Germline CDR1 reads LGHNA; CDR2 reads YNFKEQ. Trimming cost V 4 bases and J 4 bases, with 16 bases left between them. The CDR3 has 16 residues.

The chain combines TRBV25-1 with TRBJ1-2; the D is unclear. V was trimmed by 2 bases and J by 5 bases, leaving 12 bases between them. This CDR3 comprises 14 residues. Germline values: CDR1 MGHDK, CDR2 SYGVNS. CDR3 amino acids: CASSELKATYGYTF. CDR3 nucleotide sequence: TGTGCCAGCAGTGAACTAAAGGCTACTTATGGCTACACCTTC.

The chain employs TRBV2 and TRBJ1-1; D is possibly TRBD1 (6 bases). CDR1 and CDR2 (germline): SNHLY, FYNNEI. The CDR3 is 14 amino acids. V was shortened by 8 bases and J by 3 bases, with 16 bases between the two germline ends. In DNA, the CDR3 is TGTGCCAGCCTCCAGGGGAGTGGTCACACTGAAGCTTTCTTT. Protein sequence: CASLQGSGHTEAFF.

This sequence joins TRBV7-8 and TRBJ2-7; D unclear. Between the trimmed V and J ends, which lost 7 bases and 0 bases, there was a span of 13 bases. Germline V gene sequence: CDR1 SGHVS, CDR2 FQNEAQ. The CDR3 spans 14 residues. The CDR3 sequence is CASTKYSFSYEQYF. CDR3 bases: TGTGCCAGCACCAAGTACAGTTTCTCCTACGAGCAGTACTTC.

V gene TRBV2 combines with J gene TRBJ2-1; a possible D gene is TRBD2 (6 bases). The CDR3 runs 14 residues. Germline V gives CDR1 SNHLY, CDR2 FYNNEI. V lost 1 base and J 15 bases, leaving 19 bases between the germline ends. CDR3: CASSEDPGLGQGFF. CDR3 sequence (DNA): TGTGCCAGCAGTGAAGATCCGGGACTGGGGCAAGGGTTCTTC. Using reference TRBV2 and TRBJ2-1 for the parts outside the CDR3, the full variable domain is EPEVTQTPSHQVTQMGQEVILRCVPISNHLYFYWYRQILGQKVEFLVSFYNNEISEKSEIFDDQFSVERPDGSNFTLKIRSTKLEDSAMYFCASSEDPGLGQGFFGPGTRLTVL.

This clone has just a few counts. This rearrangement joins TRBV10-2 to TRBJ2-7; the D gene is possibly TRBD2 (6 bases). The V end was cut by 6 bases, the J end by 5 bases, with 14 bases between. This CDR3 has 13 amino acids. Germline CDR1 is WSHSY and CDR2 is SAAADI. The CDR3 coding sequence is TGCGCCAGCAGGCGGGGATACGGCGACGAGCAGTACTTC. This translates into CASRRGYGDEQYF.

The chain has TRBV6-1 and TRBJ2-4; D remains unclear. The V and J ends lost 3 bases and 0 bases respectively, with 12 bases between them. The length of the CDR3 is 16 residues. CDR1 and CDR2 from the germline V gene are MNHNS and SASEGT. CDR3 protein: CASSDVRAQAKNIQYF. For the CDR3, the DNA is TGTGCCAGCAGTGATGTCCGGGCGCAAGCCAAAAACATTCAGTACTTC.

This sequence joins TRBV4-3 and TRBJ2-1; 12 bases are a match to TRBD2. V shed 2 bases and J 6 bases; nucleotides not matched to a gene: 8. The length of the CDR3 is 17 residues. CDR1 is LGHNA and CDR2 is YSLEER in the germline V gene. For the CDR3, the DNA is TGCGCCAGCAGCCAAAACCTACTAGCGGGAGGTTTCAATGAGCAGTTCTTC. Protein: CASSQNLLAGGFNEQFF.

The genes are TRBV28 and TRBJ1-4, with D tentatively TRBD1 (5 bases). The germline V gene encodes CDR1 MDHEN and CDR2 SYDVKM. The CDR3 totals 12 residues. With 6 bases removed from V and 6 bases from J, the gap between germline ends came to 8 bases. CDR3 loop: CASSLQDEKLFF. The CDR3 region has the DNA TGTGCCAGCAGCTTACAGGATGAAAAACTGTTTTTT. The full variable domain, rest sourced from reference TRBV28 and TRBJ1-4, is DVKVTQSSRYLVKRTGEKVFLECVQDMDHENMFWYRQDPGLGLRLIYFSYDVKMKEKGDIPEGYSVSREKKERFSLILESASTNQTSMYLCASSLQDEKLFFGSGTQLSVL.

Of note for this clone: Relative to the germline gene, one junction end is altered; a read error may explain this. This chain connects TRBV27 to TRBJ2-3, with D unclear. Germline V gene lookup returns CDR1 MNHEY and CDR2 SMNVEV (reference sequence). The CDR3 runs 13 residues. The CDR3 region is CASSFQYTDAQYF. The DNA of the CDR3 is TGTGCCAGCAGTTTCCAATACACAGATGCGCAGTATTTT.

This clone showed up just once. This chain connects TRBV27 to TRBJ1-5; unclear D gene. V was trimmed by 10 bases and J by 4 bases, leaving 14 bases between them. From germline, CDR1 is MNHEY and CDR2 SMNVEV (reference sequence). This CDR3 is 13 amino acids long. As DNA, the CDR3 is TGTGCCACCGGTGGGGTCTCGAATCAGCCCCAGCATTTT. Translation gives CATGGVSNQPQHF.

In regard to this clone: In the same sample, other DNA sequences code for this CDR3. V is TRBV5-1 and J is TRBJ1-1; D is undetermined. V was pared by 0 bases and J by 1 base, with 10 bases between. The germline gives CDR1 SGHRS, CDR2 YFSETQ. The CDR3 spans 15 residues. DNA of the CDR3: TGCGCCAGCAGCTTGGACCGTCCCGGGAACACTGAAGCTTTCTTT. Its protein product is CASSLDRPGNTEAFF.

The CDR3 is CASSLGQGGTNEKLFF. CDR3 bases: TGTGCCAGCAGCTTAGGACAGGGGGGAACTAATGAAAAACTGTTTTTT. V and J are TRBV7-9 and TRBJ1-4; the match to TRBD1 covers 9 bases. The trim removed 1 base at V and 1 base at J, leaving 1 base unmatched. The CDR3 sequence is 16 residues long. Germline loops: CDR1 SEHNR, CDR2 FQNEAQ (reference sequence). Based on the CDR3 plus reference TRBV7-9 and TRBJ1-4, the full variable domain is DTGVSQNPRHKITKRGQNVTFRCDPISEHNRLYWYRQTLGQGPEFLTYFQNEAQLEKSRLLSDRFSAERPKGSFSTLEIQRTEQGDSAMYLCASSLGQGGTNEKLFFGSGTQLSVL.

CDR3 region: CASSPLLGTVSYEQYF. In nucleotides, the CDR3 is TGTGCCAGCAGCCCACTTCTGGGGACAGTCTCCTACGAGCAGTACTTC. The chain has TRBV7-8 and TRBJ2-7, with 7 bases identical to TRBD1. V was pared by 5 bases and J by 0 bases, with 10 bases of the junction left unmatched. This CDR3 is built from 16 residues. Germline assignment: CDR1 SGHVS and CDR2 FQNEAQ.

The chain uses TRBV9 and TRBJ2-7; TRBD2 agrees at 7 bases. The CDR3 runs to 15 residues. V was pared by 0 bases and J by 1 base, with 4 bases of the junction left unmatched. Germline CDR1 and CDR2: SGDLS and YYNGEE. The DNA of the CDR3 is TGTGCCAGCAGCGTAGGGCTAGCGGAGTCCTACGAGCAGTACTTC. Amino acids: CASSVGLAESYEQYF. The full variable domain, with the rest looked up from reference TRBV9 and TRBJ2-7, is DSGVTQTPKHLITATGQRVTLRCSPRSGDLSVYWYQQSLDQGLQFLIQYYNGEERAKGNILERFSAQQFPDLHSELNLSSLELGDSALYFCASSVGLAESYEQYFGPGTRLTVT.

The chain uses TRBV6-5 and TRBJ1-5, with TRBD1 matching 7 bases. V dropped 6 bases and J dropped 9; count of bases not matched to a gene: 11. This CDR3 has 14 residues. Germline V gene lookup returns CDR1 MNHEY and CDR2 SVGAGI. The DNA of the CDR3 is TGTGCCAGCAGCCCGTCGAGGGGGCCGGGGCCCCAGCATTTT. Protein: CASSPSRGPGPQHF.

The V gene is TRBV10-3, the J gene TRBJ2-3, with D tentatively TRBD2 (5 bases). CDR1 ENHRY and CDR2 SYGVKD come from the germline V gene. CDR3 length: 14 residues. The V end was cut by 4 bases, the J end by 0 bases, with 8 bases between. The CDR3 sequence: CAISVASSTDTQYF. CDR3 in DNA: TGTGCCATCAGTGTAGCGTCTAGCACAGATACGCAGTATTTT.

The rearrangement links TRBV4-1 to TRBJ1-4; D might be TRBD1 (6 bases). This CDR3 region has 14 residues. V shed 5 bases and J shed 8 bases, with 15 bases lying between them. Germline loops: CDR1 MGHRA, CDR2 YSYEKL. The CDR3 sequence is CASSERDIGEKLFF. The CDR3 nucleotides are TGCGCCAGCAGCGAACGGGACATTGGGGAAAAACTGTTTTTT.

The chain combines TRBV5-1 with TRBJ1-2, with D perhaps matching TRBD1 (6 bases). V was clipped by 0 bases and J by 6 bases, with 9 bases between them. The V gene's germline CDR1 is SGHRS and CDR2 YFSETQ. The CDR3 is made up of 13 amino acids. The CDR3 DNA is TGCGCCAGCAGCTTGGCGGAGGGGGATGGCTACACCTTC. Residues: CASSLAEGDGYTF.

The gene calls are TRBV7-2 and TRBJ2-5, with 9 bases fitting TRBD1. CDR3 length: 16 residues. The V gene's germline CDR1 is SGHTA and CDR2 FQGNSA. Losses at the gene ends were 3 bases for V and 5 bases for J; bases not matched to a gene: 10. The CDR3 sequence: CASSFNLQGAGETQYF. The CDR3 DNA sequence: TGTGCCAGCAGCTTCAATCTACAGGGGGCGGGGGAGACCCAGTACTTC.

In nucleotides, the CDR3 is TGTGCCGGGAGCGGGGAGCTGTTTTTT. Amino acids: CAGSGELFF. This chain uses TRBV12-3 or TRBV12-4 with TRBJ2-2; possible D gene TRBD2, 5 bases. The V end lost 11 bases, the J end lost 7 bases, and 5 bases lay between the germline ends. This CDR3 is 9 amino acids long.

The chain links TRBV11-2 to TRBJ1-1, with 9 nucleotides matching TRBD1. There are 14 residues in the CDR3. Germline values: CDR1 SGHAT, CDR2 FQNNGV. V shed 3 bases and J 8 bases; nucleotides not matched to a gene: 7. DNA for the CDR3: TGTGCCAGCAGCTTTGCTGGACAGGGGACCGAAGCTTTCTTT. It encodes CASSFAGQGTEAFF.

This clone was seen just once. The genes are TRBV20-1 and TRBJ2-7, with 7 bases lining up with TRBD2. The CDR3 runs to 11 residues. Germline V lookup: CDR1 DFQATT, CDR2 SNEGSKA (reference sequence). The ends lost 8 bases at V and 6 bases at J; junction bases unmatched: 7. CDR3 nucleotides: TGCAGTCCGGCGGGAGTTCGCGAGCAGTACTTC. Amino acids: CSPAGVREQYF.

The chain recombines TRBV5-6 with TRBJ2-7; D perhaps matches TRBD2 (6 bases). Trimming shortened V by 3 bases and J by 0 bases, and 13 bases separated the two germline ends. Germline V gene lookup returns CDR1 SGHDT and CDR2 YYEEEE. The CDR3 totals 15 residues. This CDR3 is CASSSTSWDSYEQYF. CDR3 coding DNA: TGTGCCAGCAGCTCTACTAGCTGGGACTCCTACGAGCAGTACTTC.

The chain couples TRBV6-6 to TRBJ2-1; perhaps D is TRBD1 or TRBD2 (5 bases each). The V end lost 6 bases, the J end lost 2 bases, and 14 bases lay between the germline ends. Germline CDR1 and CDR2: MNHNY and SVGAGI (reference sequence). The CDR3 sequence is 15 residues long. CDR3 DNA sequence: TGTGCCAGCAGACTCGCCGGGACGGCCTACAATGAGCAGTTCTTC. This gives the protein CASRLAGTAYNEQFF.